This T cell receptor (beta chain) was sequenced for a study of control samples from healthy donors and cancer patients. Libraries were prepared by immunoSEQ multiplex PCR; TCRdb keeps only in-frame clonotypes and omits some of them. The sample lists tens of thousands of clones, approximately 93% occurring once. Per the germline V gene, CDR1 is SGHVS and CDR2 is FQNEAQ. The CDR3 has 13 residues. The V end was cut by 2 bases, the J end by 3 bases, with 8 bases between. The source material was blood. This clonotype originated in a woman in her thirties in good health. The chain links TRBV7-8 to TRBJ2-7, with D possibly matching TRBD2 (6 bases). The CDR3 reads CASSLLGGYEQYF. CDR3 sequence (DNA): TGTGCCAGCAGCTTACTCGGGGGCTACGAGCAGTACTTC.